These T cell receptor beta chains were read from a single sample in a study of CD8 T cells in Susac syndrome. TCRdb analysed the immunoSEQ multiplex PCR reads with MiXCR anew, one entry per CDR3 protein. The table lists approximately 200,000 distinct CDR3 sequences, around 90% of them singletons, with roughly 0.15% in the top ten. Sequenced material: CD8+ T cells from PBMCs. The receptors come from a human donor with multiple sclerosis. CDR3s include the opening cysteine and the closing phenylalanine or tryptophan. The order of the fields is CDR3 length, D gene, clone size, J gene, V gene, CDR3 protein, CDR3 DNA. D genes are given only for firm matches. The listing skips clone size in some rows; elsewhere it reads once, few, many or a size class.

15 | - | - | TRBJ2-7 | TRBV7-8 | CASSREAGPSYEQYF | TGTGCCAGCAGCCGCGAAGCGGGCCCCTCCTACGAGCAGTACTTC
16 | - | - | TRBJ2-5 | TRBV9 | CASSVGGSAFQETQYF | TGTGCCAGCAGCGTAGGTGGTTCAGCCTTCCAAGAGACCCAGTACTTC
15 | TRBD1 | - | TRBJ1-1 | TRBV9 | CASSVDLGTAAEAFF | TGTGCCAGCAGCGTAGATTTGGGGACAGCGGCGGAAGCTTTCTTT
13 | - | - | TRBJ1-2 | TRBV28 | CASSNNRADGYTF | TGTGCCAGCAGTAATAACAGGGCCGATGGCTACACCTTC
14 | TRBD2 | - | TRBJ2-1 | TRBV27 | CASSFIAGVDEQFF | TGTGCCAGCAGTTTTATAGCGGGAGTTGATGAGCAGTTCTTC
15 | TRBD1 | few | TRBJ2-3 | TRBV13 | CASSYRDRGTDTQYF | TGTGCCAGCAGCTACCGGGACAGGGGCACAGATACGCAGTATTTT
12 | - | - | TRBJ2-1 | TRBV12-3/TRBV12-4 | CASSWVLNEQFF | TGTGCCAGCAGTTGGGTCCTCAATGAGCAGTTCTTC
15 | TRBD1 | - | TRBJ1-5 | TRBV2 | CASRTGQAGNQPQHF | TGTGCCAGCAGGACCGGACAGGCCGGCAATCAGCCCCAGCATTTT
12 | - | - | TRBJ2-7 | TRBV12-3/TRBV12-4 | CASTGPGIEQYF | TGTGCCAGCACCGGGCCAGGGATTGAGCAGTACTTC
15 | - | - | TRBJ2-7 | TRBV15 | CATSGIGSSTYEQYF | TGTGCCACCAGCGGGATTGGGTCCTCTACCTACGAGCAGTACTTC
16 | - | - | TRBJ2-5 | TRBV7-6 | CASSFGVRAPLQTQYF | TGTGCCAGCAGCTTCGGGGTCCGCGCACCCCTTCAGACCCAGTACTTC
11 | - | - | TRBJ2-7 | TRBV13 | CASSQKGEQYF | TGTGCCAGCAGCCAAAAGGGCGAGCAGTACTTC
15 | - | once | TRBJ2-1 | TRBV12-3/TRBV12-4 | CASRPGTSRYNEQFF | TGTGCCAGCAGACCCGGGACCTCACGCTACAATGAGCAGTTCTTC
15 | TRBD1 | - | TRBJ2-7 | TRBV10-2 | CASRSTGITTYEQYF | TGCGCCAGCAGATCGACAGGGATAACTACCTACGAGCAGTACTTC
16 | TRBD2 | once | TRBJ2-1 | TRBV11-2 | CASSSGLAALLDEQFF | TGTGCCAGCAGCTCCGGACTAGCGGCCCTGTTGGATGAGCAGTTCTTC
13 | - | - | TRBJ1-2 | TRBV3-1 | CASSQDRTYGYTF | TGTGCCAGCAGCCAAGATCGAACCTATGGCTACACCTTC
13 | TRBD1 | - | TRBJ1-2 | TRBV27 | CASSPQGYYGYTF | TGTGCCAGCAGTCCACAGGGGTACTATGGCTACACCTTC
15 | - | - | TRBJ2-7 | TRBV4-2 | CASSQAADSTYEQYF | TGTGCCAGCAGCCAAGCTGCCGACAGCACCTACGAGCAGTACTTC
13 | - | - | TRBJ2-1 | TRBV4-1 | CASSQGNYNEQFF | TGCGCCAGCAGCCAAGGCAACTACAATGAGCAGTTCTTC
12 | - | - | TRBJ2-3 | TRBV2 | CASKGVTDTQYF | TGTGCCAGCAAGGGAGTCACAGATACGCAGTATTTT
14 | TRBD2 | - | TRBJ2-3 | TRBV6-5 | CASGLAGDTDTQYF | TGTGCCAGTGGACTAGCGGGGGACACAGATACGCAGTATTTT
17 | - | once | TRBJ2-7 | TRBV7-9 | CASSSSRVAKGAYEQYF | TGTGCCAGCAGCTCCTCAAGGGTGGCCAAGGGAGCCTACGAGCAGTACTTC
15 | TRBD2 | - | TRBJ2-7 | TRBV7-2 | CASSLTLAASYEQYF | TGTGCCAGCAGCTTAACGCTAGCGGCGTCCTACGAGCAGTACTTC
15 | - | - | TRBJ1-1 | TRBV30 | CAWAVPTGGETEAFF | TGTGCCTGGGCTGTCCCCACGGGAGGGGAAACTGAAGCTTTCTTT
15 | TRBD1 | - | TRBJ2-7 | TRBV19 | CASSPSRDRSYEQYF | TGTGCCAGTAGTCCCAGCCGGGACAGATCCTACGAGCAGTACTTC
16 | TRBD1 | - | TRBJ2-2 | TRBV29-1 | CSVTGTGPTNTGELFF | TGCAGCGTTACGGGGACAGGTCCCACGAACACCGGGGAGCTGTTTTTT
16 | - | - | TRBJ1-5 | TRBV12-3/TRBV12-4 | CASSLGGADRNQPQHF | TGTGCCAGCAGTTTAGGGGGAGCCGACCGCAATCAGCCCCAGCATTTT
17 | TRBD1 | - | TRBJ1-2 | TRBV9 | CASSTARDRDVNYGYTF | TGTGCCAGCAGCACCGCCCGGGACAGGGACGTTAACTATGGCTACACCTTC
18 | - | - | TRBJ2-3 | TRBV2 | CASSMPTGTAARTDTQYF | TGTGCCAGCAGTATGCCCACCGGGACCGCTGCTAGGACAGATACGCAGTATTTT
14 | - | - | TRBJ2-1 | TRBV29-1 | CSAGSGISYNEQFF | TGCAGCGCGGGGAGTGGGATCTCCTACAATGAGCAGTTCTTC
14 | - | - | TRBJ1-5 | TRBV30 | CAWSVGQPNQPQHF | TGTGCCTGGAGTGTAGGGCAGCCTAATCAGCCCCAGCATTTT
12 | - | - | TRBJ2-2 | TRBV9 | CASSQGPGELFF | TGTGCCAGCAGCCAAGGGCCCGGGGAGCTGTTTTTT
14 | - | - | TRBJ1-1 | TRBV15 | CATSRDQGGTEAFF | TGTGCCACCAGCAGAGATCAGGGCGGCACTGAAGCTTTCTTT
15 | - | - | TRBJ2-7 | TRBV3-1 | CASSQAVGGAYEQYF | TGTGCCAGCAGCCAAGCGGTGGGTGGGGCCTACGAGCAGTACTTC
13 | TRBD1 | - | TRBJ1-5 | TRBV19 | CASSRGGDQPQHF | TGTGCCAGTAGCAGGGGGGGGGACCAGCCCCAGCATTTT
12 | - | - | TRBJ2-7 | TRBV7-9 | CASSLPADEQYF | TGTGCCAGCAGCTTACCGGCGGACGAGCAGTACTTC